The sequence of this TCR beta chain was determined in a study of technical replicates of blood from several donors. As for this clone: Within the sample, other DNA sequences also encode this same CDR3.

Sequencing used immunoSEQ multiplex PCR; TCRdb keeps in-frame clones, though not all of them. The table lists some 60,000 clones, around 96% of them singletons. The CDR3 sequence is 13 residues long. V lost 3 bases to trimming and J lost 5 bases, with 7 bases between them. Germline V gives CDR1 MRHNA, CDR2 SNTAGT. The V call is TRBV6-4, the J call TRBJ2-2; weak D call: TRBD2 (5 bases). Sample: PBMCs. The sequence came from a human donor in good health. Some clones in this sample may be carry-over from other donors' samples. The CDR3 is CASSESGTGELFF. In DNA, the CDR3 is TGTGCCAGCAGTGAGTCGGGAACCGGGGAGCTGTTTTTT.